These 2 T cell receptor beta chains were sequenced from one sample in a study of blood T cell repertoires in COVID-19. Only in-frame clones appear in the TCRdb table, and some are missing; sequencing was by immunoSEQ multiplex PCR. The profile shows about 230,000 clones, approximately 89% of them singletons. Material: PBMCs or T cells enriched from blood (not recorded which). The receptors were gathered from a middle-aged woman with acute COVID-19.

The V call is TRBV6-2 or TRBV6-3, the J call TRBJ1-6; 9 positions agree with TRBD1. Germline assignment: CDR1 MNHEY and CDR2 SVGEGT. CDR3 length: 16 residues. The junction had 5 bases not matched to a gene; V was cut back by 6 bases and J by 2 bases. The CDR3 region is CASSSDRGAYNSPLHF. The CDR3 coding sequence is TGTGCCAGCAGCTCGGACAGGGGTGCCTATAATTCACCCCTCCACTTT.

This chain links TRBV29-1 with TRBJ1-1; tentative D call: TRBD1 (5 bases). The germline CDR1 and CDR2 sequences are SQVTM and ANQGSEA. Trimming left V 7 bases short and J 4 bases short, with 16 bases between. This CDR3 spans 13 amino acids. CDR3 nucleotides: TGCAGCGCCTCGTTGGGGGAGGGCACTGAAGCTTTCTTT. This gives the protein CSASLGEGTEAFF.